The source of this TCR beta chain is a study of tumor-infiltrating lymphocytes in primary liver carcinoma. The study's findings and limits: Reduced overlap was seen in tumor-adjacent and tumor-blood pairs versus tumor region pairs.

V was pared by 0 bases and J by 2 bases, with 10 bases between. CDR1 and CDR2 (germline): MGHRA, YSYEKL. The CDR3 consists of 16 residues. At least ten counts were recorded for this clonotype. Its antigen remains unknown. TCR beta cDNA was reverse-transcribed from around 0.55 ug of total RNA. The reaction used a constant-region primer and ProtoScript II reverse transcriptase. Each TCR beta library was derived from three nested multiplex PCR rounds that employed slightly modified ARM-PCR. PCR rounds one and two used TRBV1-TRBV30 forward primers with a C-beta reverse primer for around 11 cycles each. TCRdb recomputed calls from the multiplex PCR reads with MiXCR, one row per CDR3 protein. The table has approximately 73,000 distinct CDR3 sequences, over 60% seen once. The roughly 17-31 mg bulk tissue piece was not sorted before simultaneous RNA and DNA extraction. Patients showed chronic HBV infection and an absence of prior treatment. Tumor samples all exceeded 80% viable tumor cells.

The receptor's source is a man in his forties or fifties with primary liver carcinoma and hepatitis B virus infection. The rearrangement links TRBV4-1 to TRBJ1-4, with no clear D. The sample was liver tumor tissue from sampling region 4. Sample subset: tumor region T4, right-lateral pole. The CDR3 here is CASSQDFRSTNEKLFF. In DNA, the CDR3 is TGCGCCAGCAGCCAAGACTTCAGAAGCACTAATGAAAAACTGTTTTTT.